This T cell receptor beta chain is drawn from a study of identical twins. The length of the CDR3 is 11 residues. Trimming stripped 7 bases from V and 1 base from J, with 4 bases between. CDR1 and CDR2 from the germline V gene are MNHNS and SASEGT. Only a few counts were recorded for this clonotype. TCRdb independently ran MiXCR on the 5' RACE reads; one entry per CDR3 protein. The sample shows nearly 650,000 distinct CDR3 sequences, 7.1% of them seen only once. This same sample was also part of a study on yellow fever vaccine responses in identical twins.

The sequencing sample was made of PBMCs. The rearrangement uses TRBV6-1 and TRBJ2-5; D not certain. The clonotype was recovered from a woman between 18 and 30 years old in good health. The DNA for the CDR3 is TGTGCCAGCAAGCTCCAAGAGACCCAGTACTTC. Its protein product is CASKLQETQYF.